These T cell receptor beta chains were read from a single sample in a study of blood T cell repertoires in COVID-19. Method: immunoSEQ multiplex PCR; TCRdb's copy keeps in-frame clones and lacks some. The table shows fewer than 250,000 clones, with around nine tenths occurring only once. Specimen: PBMCs or T cells enriched from blood (not recorded which). Receptors originate from a woman aged 30 to 39 who had been exposed to COVID-19. Each CDR3 is given with its conserved first and last residue. A D gene is named only where the DNA matches it firmly. Clone size is not always given. Where it is, it says once, few, many or a class for expanded clones.

abundance	j_gene	d_gene	v_gene	CDR3aa	CDR3nt
-	TRBJ1-4	TRBD1	TRBV6-5	CATRTGGEKLFF	TGTGCCACCCGGACAGGGGGAGAAAAACTGTTTTTT
-	TRBJ2-1	TRBD2	TRBV5-4	CASSFGGDQFF	TGTGCCAGCAGCTTTGGGGGGGATCAGTTCTTC
-	TRBJ2-1	-	TRBV6-5	CASGLAFSSYNEQFF	TGTGCCAGCGGTCTAGCGTTCAGCTCCTACAATGAGCAGTTCTTC
-	TRBJ2-1	TRBD2	TRBV7-3	CASSRPGLAGGDEQFF	TGTGCCAGCAGCCGCCCCGGACTAGCGGGAGGCGACGAGCAGTTCTTC
-	TRBJ2-4	-	TRBV29-1	CSVEVVALGIQYF	TGCAGCGTTGAGGTAGTAGCTCTAGGCATTCAGTACTTC
-	TRBJ2-7	-	TRBV14	CASSVWATEQYF	TGTGCCAGCAGCGTATGGGCGACCGAGCAGTACTTC
-	TRBJ1-2	TRBD1	TRBV29-1	CSVGQGPYGYTF	TGCAGCGTTGGACAGGGGCCCTATGGCTACACCTTC
-	TRBJ2-1	TRBD2	TRBV27	CASSLIAGAKAYEQFF	TGTGCCAGCAGTCTAATAGCGGGAGCCAAAGCATATGAGCAGTTCTTC
-	TRBJ1-6	-	TRBV28	CASSPLIGSSPLHF	TGTGCCAGCAGTCCCCTGATAGGGAGTTCACCCCTCCACTTT
-	TRBJ1-2	-	TRBV29-1	CSVEDPDYGYTF	TGCAGCGTTGAAGATCCGGACTATGGCTACACCTTC
once	TRBJ2-7	-	TRBV12-3/TRBV12-4	CASSSGNRYEQYF	TGTGCCAGCAGTTCCGGGAACCGGTACGAGCAGTACTTC
-	TRBJ2-2	TRBD2	TRBV5-6	CASSGGTSRNTGELFF	TGTGCCAGCAGCGGAGGGACTAGCAGGAACACCGGGGAGCTGTTTTTT
-	TRBJ1-1	-	TRBV5-1	CASSLQAGRKDTEAFF	TGCGCCAGCAGCTTACAGGCAGGGAGGAAGGACACTGAAGCTTTCTTT
-	TRBJ2-7	TRBD2	TRBV6-1	CASSKGLAGLSYEQYF	TGTGCCAGCAGTAAAGGACTAGCGGGCCTCTCCTACGAGCAGTACTTC
-	TRBJ1-5	-	TRBV5-1	CASSLGTGDQPQHF	TGCGCCAGCAGCTTAGGAACAGGTGATCAGCCCCAGCATTTT
-	TRBJ1-4	-	TRBV7-9	CASSLGQVSATNEKLFF	TGTGCCAGCAGCTTGGGGCAGGTTTCAGCAACTAATGAAAAACTGTTTTTT
-	TRBJ1-4	-	TRBV30	CAWSVVAEKLFF	TGTGCCTGGAGTGTTGTGGCCGAAAAACTGTTTTTT
-	TRBJ1-2	-	TRBV18	CASSPDSNYGYTF	TGTGCCAGCTCACCGGACTCAAACTATGGCTACACCTTC
-	TRBJ2-5	TRBD2	TRBV5-4	CASSWTSGKETQYF	TGTGCCAGCAGCTGGACTAGCGGGAAAGAGACCCAGTACTTC
-	TRBJ2-1	TRBD2	TRBV10-3	CATTTSGDNEQFF	TGTGCCACAACGACTAGCGGTGACAATGAGCAGTTCTTC
-	TRBJ2-1	TRBD2	TRBV4-1	CASSSLAGGQPYNEQFF	TGCGCCAGCAGCAGCCTAGCGGGAGGGCAACCCTACAATGAGCAGTTCTTC
few	TRBJ2-3	TRBD1	TRBV28	CASSGQDSTDTQYF	TGTGCCAGCAGTGGACAGGATAGCACAGATACGCAGTATTTT
-	TRBJ1-5	TRBD1	TRBV5-1	CASSLAGTGVEPQHF	TGCGCCAGCAGCCTCGCCGGGACAGGGGTAGAGCCCCAGCATTTT
-	TRBJ2-7	TRBD2	TRBV10-1	CASSDPGTNYEQYF	TGCGCCAGCAGTGACCCCGGGACTAACTACGAGCAGTACTTC
few	TRBJ1-2	-	TRBV4-1	CASSQVIRRRNERYGYTF	TGCGCCAGCAGCCAAGTTATTCGCAGGAGGAATGAGAGGTATGGCTACACCTTC
-	TRBJ2-1	-	TRBV5-1	CASSSLGRGSSYNEQFF	TGCGCCAGCAGCTCATTAGGTAGGGGGAGCTCCTACAATGAGCAGTTCTTC
-	TRBJ2-1	TRBD2	TRBV24-1	CATSDSGSFKNEQFF	TGTGCCACCAGTGACAGCGGGAGTTTCAAAAATGAGCAGTTCTTC
-	TRBJ2-2	TRBD2	TRBV25-1	CASSGRGGTGELFF	TGTGCCAGCAGTGGCCGGGGGGGCACCGGGGAGCTGTTTTTT
-	TRBJ1-6	-	TRBV19	CASSVATGLNSPLHF	TGTGCCAGTAGTGTTGCGACAGGATTAAATTCACCCCTCCACTTT
-	TRBJ1-5	-	TRBV28	CASSPDTVNQPQHF	TGTGCCAGCAGTCCCGACACGGTCAATCAGCCCCAGCATTTT
-	TRBJ1-1	-	TRBV11-2	CASSLRSALNTEAFF	TGTGCCAGCAGCTTGCGGTCGGCCCTGAACACTGAAGCTTTCTTT
-	TRBJ2-7	-	TRBV9	CASSVDPGGVYEQYF	TGTGCCAGCAGCGTAGACCCCGGTGGTGTCTACGAGCAGTACTTC
-	TRBJ2-2	TRBD1	TRBV27	CASSLRGDRFNTGELFF	TGTGCCAGCAGTTTACGTGGGGACAGGTTTAACACCGGGGAGCTGTTTTTT
-	TRBJ2-5	-	TRBV7-9	CASSPRGRGAGETQYF	TGTGCCAGCAGCCCTAGAGGCCGGGGAGCGGGAGAGACCCAGTACTTC
-	TRBJ2-5	TRBD1	TRBV5-1	CASSTRTGQQETQYF	TGCGCCAGCAGCACCCGGACAGGGCAACAAGAGACCCAGTACTTC
-	TRBJ2-1	-	TRBV7-3	CASSSSTSSYNEQFF	TGTGCCAGCAGCTCGTCGACTAGCTCCTACAATGAGCAGTTCTTC
-	TRBJ1-2	TRBD1	TRBV29-1	CSVEGTGVNYGYTF	TGCAGCGTTGAGGGGACAGGCGTTAACTATGGCTACACCTTC
-	TRBJ2-1	TRBD2	TRBV4-1	CASSQPPLIGLAGSYNEQFF	TGCGCCAGCAGCCAGCCACCCCTTATTGGGCTAGCGGGCTCCTACAATGAGCAGTTCTTC
-	TRBJ1-1	-	TRBV30	CAWSAPQAYMNTEAFF	TGTGCCTGGAGTGCCCCACAGGCATACATGAACACTGAAGCTTTCTTT
-	TRBJ2-7	TRBD2	TRBV19	CASSTSGRRYEQYF	TGTGCCAGTAGCACTAGCGGGAGGCGGTACGAGCAGTACTTC
-	TRBJ2-7	TRBD1	TRBV12-5	CASGPGQGTYEQYF	TGTGCTAGTGGTCCGGGACAGGGTACCTACGAGCAGTACTTC
-	TRBJ1-1	-	TRBV19	CASSARRGTNTEAFF	TGTGCCAGTAGTGCCCGCAGGGGAACCAACACTGAAGCTTTCTTT
-	TRBJ2-6	-	TRBV6-5	CASSYERAGANVLTF	TGTGCCAGCAGCTACGAGAGGGCTGGGGCCAACGTCCTGACTTTC
-	TRBJ2-1	TRBD2	TRBV5-1	CASSRLAASLYNEQFF	TGCGCCAGCAGCCGACTAGCGGCCTCCTTGTACAATGAGCAGTTCTTC
-	TRBJ2-4	-	TRBV3-1/TRBV3-2	CASSPAVTVAKNIQYF	TGTGCCAGCAGCCCCGCCGTTACAGTAGCCAAAAACATTCAGTACTTC
-	TRBJ2-7	TRBD1	TRBV18	CASSQLQGYPYEQYF	TGTGCCAGCTCACAACTACAGGGGTACCCCTACGAGCAGTACTTC
-	TRBJ2-7	-	TRBV29-1	CSVEASYEQYF	TGCAGCGTTGAAGCTTCCTACGAGCAGTACTTC
-	TRBJ1-4	TRBD1	TRBV27	CASSLFSPQAGTGNEKLFF	TGTGCCAGCAGTTTATTCAGTCCCCAGGCAGGGACAGGGAATGAAAAACTGTTTTTT
-	TRBJ2-7	-	TRBV18	CASSRRDSSYEQYF	TGTGCCAGCTCCCGGCGGGACAGCTCCTACGAGCAGTACTTC
-	TRBJ2-7	-	TRBV6-5	CASSVDNLPSYEQYF	TGTGCCAGCAGCGTGGACAACTTGCCCTCCTACGAGCAGTACTTC
-	TRBJ1-3	-	TRBV2	CASSVDSSTGNTIYF	TGTGCCAGCAGCGTTGACAGCAGTACGGGAAACACCATATATTTT
once	TRBJ2-2	-	TRBV5-1	CASKAEAYLTGELFF	TGCGCCAGCAAGGCGGAGGCCTACCTCACCGGGGAGCTGTTTTTT
-	TRBJ2-1	TRBD2	TRBV5-5	CASSLPLAGFNEQFF	TGTGCCAGCAGCTTGCCCTTAGCGGGGTTTAATGAGCAGTTCTTC
-	TRBJ2-7	TRBD2	TRBV4-2	CASRGRDYEQYF	TGTGCCAGCAGGGGGAGGGACTACGAGCAGTACTTC
-	TRBJ2-2	-	TRBV5-1	CASSFGHKDGELFF	TGCGCCAGCAGCTTTGGGCACAAGGACGGGGAGCTGTTTTTT
-	TRBJ2-5	TRBD1	TRBV28	CASRQQGSETQYF	TGTGCCAGCAGACAACAGGGGAGCGAGACCCAGTACTTC
-	TRBJ1-5	-	TRBV2	CASSDQQGRSLGNQPQHF	TGTGCCAGCAGTGATCAGCAGGGTCGTTCCCTAGGCAATCAGCCCCAGCATTTT